A single sample is the source of the 27 T cell receptor beta chains below, sequenced in a study of blood T cell repertoires in COVID-19. Profiled with immunoSEQ multiplex PCR; TCRdb holds only in-frame clones, not every one. This table has 250,000 or so clones, around 84% appearing once. What was sequenced was peripheral blood. The receptors come from a woman in her 70s with active or convalescent COVID-19.

V usage is TRBV5-1 and J usage is TRBJ1-2, with D possibly being TRBD1 (5 bases). The CDR3 has 13 amino acids. The germline V gene encodes CDR1 SGHRS and CDR2 YFSETQ. V was clipped by 3 bases and J by 2 bases, with 8 bases between them. CDR3 region: CASSSGGNYGYTF. As DNA, the CDR3 is TGCGCCAGCAGCTCTGGGGGGAACTATGGCTACACCTTC.

This sequence joins TRBV11-3 and TRBJ2-5; 11 nucleotides agree with TRBD1. The CDR3 loop spans 15 amino acids. Germline CDR1 and CDR2: SGHNT and YENEEA. V trimming: 4 bases; J trimming: 1 base; junction bases outside the gene matches: 2. The CDR3: CASSSGTGGQETQYF. The CDR3 nucleotides read TGTGCCAGCAGCTCCGGGACAGGGGGCCAAGAGACCCAGTACTTC.

This chain uses TRBV24-1 with TRBJ2-5, with no clear D. Trimming left V 6 bases short and J 4 bases short, with 11 bases between. CDR1 and CDR2 from the germline V gene are KGHDR and SFDVKD. This CDR3 is built from 13 residues. The CDR3 loop is CATSFGLGETQYF. The DNA of the CDR3 is TGTGCCACCAGTTTTGGGCTGGGAGAGACCCAGTACTTC.

The chain joins TRBV11-2 to TRBJ1-1, with 7 bases lining up with TRBD1. Looked up from germline, CDR1 is SGHAT and CDR2 is FQNNGV. The trim removed 5 bases at V and 0 bases at J, leaving 3 bases unmatched. This CDR3 contains 14 residues. This chain's CDR3 is CASSTGTVNTEAFF. CDR3 in DNA: TGTGCCAGCAGCACCGGGACAGTGAACACTGAAGCTTTCTTT. Complete variable domain (other parts from reference TRBV11-2 and TRBJ1-1): EAGVAQSPRYKIIEKRQSVAFWCNPISGHATLYWYQQILGQGPKLLIQFQNNGVVDDSQLPKDRFSAERLKGVDSTLKIQPAKLEDSAVYLCASSTGTVNTEAFFGQGTRLTVV.

This clone was picked up one time. The chain employs TRBV18 and TRBJ1-1, with TRBD1 identical over 9 bases. With V trimmed by 5 bases and J by 3 bases, 4 bases remained unmatched. The germline V gene has CDR1 KGHSH and CDR2 LQKENI. CDR3 size: 14 residues. CDR3 nucleotide sequence: TGTGCCAGCTCAAGACAGGGGGGCGACACTGAAGCTTTCTTT. This encodes CASSRQGGDTEAFF.

CDR3 loop: CASSPSEDEQFF. The CDR3 DNA reads TGTGCCAGCTCCCCGAGTGAAGATGAGCAGTTCTTC. This chain joins TRBV18 and TRBJ2-1; D call uncertain. The ends were cut back, 6 bases at V and 8 bases at J, with 11 bases in the middle. The CDR3 spans 12 residues. Germline V gene sequence: CDR1 KGHSH, CDR2 LQKENI.

The chain couples TRBV9 to TRBJ1-3; D may be TRBD1 (6 bases). CDR1 and CDR2 from the germline V gene are SGDLS and YYNGEE. The germline V and J ends were trimmed by 4 bases and 4 bases, with 21 bases remaining between them. The CDR3 has 17 residues. This chain's CDR3 is CASSPLRQAPRGNTIYF. DNA for the CDR3: TGTGCCAGCAGCCCCCTCCGACAGGCTCCTCGAGGAAACACCATATATTTT.

V is TRBV19 and J is TRBJ1-2; a possible D gene is TRBD1 (6 bases). V was cut by 6 bases and J by 6 bases, with 20 bases left in between. The CDR3 is made up of 15 amino acids. Looked up from germline, CDR1 is LNHDA and CDR2 is SQIVND (reference sequence). For the CDR3, the DNA is TGTGCCAGTAGCATGCAGGAGATCGGGACAAATGGCTACACCTTC. Amino acid sequence: CASSMQEIGTNGYTF.

This rearrangement joins TRBV2 to TRBJ1-1; D call uncertain. The CDR3 length is 13 residues. V was trimmed by 3 bases and J by 7 bases, leaving 12 bases between them. Per germline, CDR1 SNHLY and CDR2 FYNNEI. The CDR3 loop is CASSDEGWVEAFF. The CDR3 region has the DNA TGTGCCAGCAGTGATGAGGGATGGGTTGAAGCTTTCTTT.

The V call is TRBV6-5, the J call TRBJ1-5, with TRBD1 as a possible D gene (5 bases). V shed 6 bases and J shed 5 bases, with 14 bases lying between them. The CDR3 covers 14 residues. CDR1 is MNHEY, CDR2 SVGAGI, per germline. As DNA, the CDR3 is TGTGCCAGCAGGTGGGGCAGGGTTCATCAGCCCCAGCATTTT. Translation: CASRWGRVHQPQHF.

The chain combines TRBV4-3 with TRBJ1-6; a possible D gene is TRBD1 (5 bases). The CDR3 is 15 residues long. V gave up 4 bases and J gave up 10 bases, with 17 bases separating them. The germline CDR1 and CDR2 sequences are LGHNA and YSLEER. CDR3 amino acids: CASSPFKGIGSPLHF. CDR3 coding DNA: TGCGCCAGCAGCCCTTTCAAGGGGATAGGATCACCCCTCCACTTT.

This clone has just a few counts. The rearrangement uses TRBV18 and TRBJ2-7; D remains unclear. The germline gives CDR1 KGHSH, CDR2 LQKENI. V was cut by 3 bases and J by 1 base, with 10 bases left in between. This CDR3 spans 14 amino acids. The CDR3 DNA sequence: TGTGCCAGCTCACCTGCGACACTTTCCTACGAGCAGTACTTC. Protein: CASSPATLSYEQYF.

The table lists this clone with a count of one. V gene TRBV23-1 combines with J gene TRBJ2-1; perhaps TRBD1 as D (6 bases). TRBV23-1 is flagged as an ORF with uncertain function. The CDR3 loop spans 16 amino acids. V lost 0 bases and J 7 bases, leaving 16 bases between the germline ends. The CDR3 sequence: CASSQSDFGTQNEQFF. The DNA of the CDR3 is TGCGCCAGCAGTCAATCGGACTTCGGGACACAAAATGAGCAGTTCTTC.

CDR3 sequence reads: CASSPDRASYNEQFF. For the CDR3, the DNA is TGTGCCAGCAGTCCAGACAGGGCCTCCTACAATGAGCAGTTCTTC. The chain joins TRBV6-5 to TRBJ2-1, with 7 positions matching TRBD1. J gave up 0 bases and V 5 bases, and 4 bases lay outside the gene matches. Germline V gives CDR1 MNHEY, CDR2 SVGAGI. This CDR3 is 15 amino acids long.

J is TRBJ1-2 and V is TRBV5-1, with 7 bases lining up with TRBD1. The CDR3 is 13 amino acids. The V gene end was trimmed by 3 bases and the J gene end by 4 bases; junction bases not matched to a gene: 3. The V gene's germline CDR1 is SGHRS and CDR2 YFSETQ. In DNA form, the CDR3 reads TGCGCCAGCAGCTCGACAGGGTTCTATGGCTACACCTTC. This gives the protein CASSSTGFYGYTF.

The rearrangement joins TRBV11-3 to TRBJ2-7, with a possible D match to TRBD1 (5 bases). The V and J ends lost 3 bases and 2 bases respectively, with 20 bases between them. CDR1 is SGHNT, CDR2 YENEEA, per germline. This CDR3 spans 17 amino acids. The CDR3 coding sequence is TGTGCCAGCAGCTTTGGTATAGGCCAGGGCGATACCTACGAGCAGTACTTC. Translated, it gives CASSFGIGQGDTYEQYF.

This clone was seen once. The chain recombines TRBV28 with TRBJ1-2; TRBD1 matches at 9 bases. Germline V CDR1 and CDR2: MDHEN, SYDVKM. V shed 5 bases and J 5 bases; nucleotides not matched to a gene: 9. This CDR3 contains 15 residues. The CDR3 DNA reads TGTGCCAGCAGTATCACAGGGGGCCAATCTTATGGCTACACCTTC. Residues: CASSITGGQSYGYTF.

This clone was counted once. The genes are TRBV19 and TRBJ1-2, with D perhaps matching TRBD1 (6 bases). V was clipped by 8 bases and J by 2 bases, with 12 bases between them. The CDR3 spans 13 residues. Germline V lookup: CDR1 LNHDA, CDR2 SQIVND (reference sequence). This chain's CDR3 is CASGRQENYGYTF. CDR3 coding DNA: TGTGCCAGTGGCCGACAGGAAAACTATGGCTACACCTTC.

The chain employs TRBV5-4 and TRBJ2-7; 7 nucleotides align to TRBD2. The germline gives CDR1 SGHNT, CDR2 YYREEE (reference sequence). The CDR3 covers 15 residues. V was pared by 1 base and J by 3 bases, with 7 bases of the junction left unmatched. CDR3 protein: CASSLRMAGVYEQYF. CDR3 bases: TGTGCCAGCAGCTTGAGGATGGCGGGGGTCTACGAGCAGTACTTC.

The rearrangement uses TRBV29-1 and TRBJ2-7; tentatively, D is TRBD2 (5 bases). In germline, CDR1 is SQVTM, CDR2 ANQGSEA. The CDR3 length is 11 residues. V was cut by 7 bases and J by 4 bases, with 11 bases left in between. CDR3 sequence: CSGLRDYEQYF. The CDR3 coding sequence is TGCAGCGGCCTCCGGGATTACGAGCAGTACTTC.

This clone was counted once. The genes are TRBV6-4 and TRBJ2-1, with TRBD2 matching 8 bases. Germline values: CDR1 MRHNA, CDR2 SNTAGT. The CDR3 has 19 amino acids. With V trimmed by 0 bases and J by 1 base, 11 bases remained unmatched. The CDR3 DNA reads as TGTGCCAGCAGTGACTCGGGGTTAGCGGGGAAGGGATCCTACAATGAGCAGTTCTTC. Translation: CASSDSGLAGKGSYNEQFF.

This clone was seen a handful of times. The chain carries TRBV11-2 and TRBJ1-2, with 10 positions matching TRBD1. The junction had 12 bases not matched to a gene; V was cut back by 4 bases and J by 7 bases. This CDR3 comprises 16 residues. Germline V gene lookup returns CDR1 SGHAT and CDR2 FQNNGV. The CDR3 spells CASSSLDWTGGSGYTF. The CDR3, as DNA: TGTGCCAGCAGCTCCCTGGACTGGACAGGGGGAAGTGGCTACACCTTC.

This chain links TRBV18 with TRBJ1-1; D is undetermined. The CDR3 has 13 residues. Deletions cut 8 bases from V and 6 bases from J, with 16 bases between. Germline V gene sequence: CDR1 KGHSH, CDR2 LQKENI. CDR3 sequence: CASRVKEASEAFF. DNA of the CDR3: TGTGCCAGCAGGGTCAAGGAGGCCTCTGAAGCTTTCTTT.

On this clone: The same CDR3 is also encoded by other DNA sequences in this sample. The chain employs TRBV19 and TRBJ1-1; no firm D call. Germline-derived CDR1 and CDR2 are LNHDA and SQIVND (reference sequence). The CDR3 consists of 13 residues. The germline V and J ends were trimmed by 2 bases and 0 bases, with 4 bases remaining between them. CDR3 DNA: TGTGCCAGTAGTATATCCGTGAACACTGAAGCTTTCTTT. Encoded protein: CASSISVNTEAFF.

The genes are TRBV9 and TRBJ1-3; D not resolved. Germline values: CDR1 SGDLS, CDR2 YYNGEE. Deletions cut 0 bases from V and 2 bases from J, with 12 bases between. The CDR3 consists of 16 residues. The CDR3 sequence: CASSVVPGNAGNTIYF. In DNA form, the CDR3 reads TGTGCCAGCAGCGTAGTCCCGGGTAACGCTGGAAACACCATATATTTT.

The chain is built from TRBV19 and TRBJ2-1; TRBD2 might be the D (6 bases). CDR1 is LNHDA and CDR2 is SQIVND in the germline V gene (reference sequence). The V end lost 8 bases, the J end lost 4 bases, and 12 bases lay between the germline ends. The CDR3 runs 13 residues. Here the CDR3 reads CASSGLPYNEQFF. The DNA for the CDR3 is TGTGCCAGTTCGGGACTCCCTTACAATGAGCAGTTCTTC.

This clone was observed a few times. This chain joins TRBV7-9 and TRBJ1-4, with TRBD1 matching 12 bases. In germline, CDR1 is SEHNR, CDR2 FQNEAQ (reference sequence). The CDR3 loop spans 18 amino acids. Unmatched junction bases numbered 9, after V lost 4 bases and J lost 3 bases. The CDR3: CASSSRTRDRGPNEKLFF. The DNA for the CDR3 is TGTGCCAGCAGCTCACGAACCCGGGACAGGGGGCCTAATGAAAAACTGTTTTTT. The whole variable domain, filled in from reference TRBV7-9 and TRBJ1-4, reads DTGVSQNPRHKITKRGQNVTFRCDPISEHNRLYWYRQTLGQGPEFLTYFQNEAQLEKSRLLSDRFSAERPKGSFSTLEIQRTEQGDSAMYLCASSSRTRDRGPNEKLFFGSGTQLSVL.